Listed below are T cell receptor beta chains from one sample, sequenced in a study of blood T cell repertoires in COVID-19. Assay: immunoSEQ multiplex PCR; the TCRdb copy retains only in-frame clones and omits some. The top ten hold approximately 3.1% of the sample, which has about 99,000 clones, 70% to 90% seen once. The sample consisted of peripheral blood. The receptors come from a man aged 50 or older in a cohort sampled during active COVID-19. CDR3s include the opening cysteine and the closing phenylalanine or tryptophan. A D gene is named only where the DNA matches it firmly. Only part of the rows carry a size: once, few, many, or a class if the clone is expanded.

J gene | D gene | clone size | V gene | CDR3 protein | CDR3 DNA
TRBJ1-1 | TRBD1 | NA | TRBV9 | CASSVVDRGRWNTEAFF | TGTGCCAGCAGCGTAGTGGACAGGGGCCGTTGGAACACTGAAGCTTTCTTT
TRBJ2-2 | TRBD1 | NA | TRBV24-1 | CATGTDTGELFF | TGTGCCACCGGGACAGACACCGGGGAGCTGTTTTTT
TRBJ2-2 | TRBD2 | NA | TRBV24-1 | CATSDPSAGVPGELFF | TGTGCCACCAGTGATCCATCAGCGGGGGTTCCCGGGGAGCTGTTTTTT
TRBJ2-3 | NA | NA | TRBV5-1 | CASSLEQGTDTQYF | TGCGCCAGCAGCTTGGAGCAGGGCACAGATACGCAGTATTTT
TRBJ1-6 | NA | once | TRBV10-3 | CAISDRVTDSPLHF | TGTGCCATCAGTGACAGGGTTACTGACTCACCCCTCCACTTT
TRBJ1-1 | NA | NA | TRBV19 | CASSIVTNTEAFF | TGTGCCAGTAGTATAGTGACTAACACTGAAGCTTTCTTT
TRBJ1-1 | TRBD1 | NA | TRBV5-4 | CASRRGQGAGNTEAFF | TGTGCCAGCAGACGAGGACAGGGGGCAGGGAACACTGAAGCTTTCTTT
TRBJ2-1 | TRBD2 | NA | TRBV7-3 | CASHLAGALNNYNEQFF | TGTGCCAGCCATCTAGCGGGGGCTTTGAACAACTACAATGAGCAGTTCTTC
TRBJ1-2 | NA | few | TRBV28 | CASSPGQGFVFYGYTF | TGTGCCAGCAGTCCCGGGCAGGGCTTCGTTTTTTATGGCTACACCTTC
TRBJ1-4 | NA | NA | TRBV5-4 | CASSLAGVTNEKLFF | TGTGCCAGCAGCTTGGCAGGTGTCACTAATGAAAAACTGTTTTTT
TRBJ1-4 | TRBD1 | NA | TRBV5-1 | CASSLGTGNNEKLFF | TGCGCCAGCAGCCTAGGGACAGGAAATAATGAAAAACTGTTTTTT
TRBJ2-7 | NA | NA | TRBV5-4 | CASSSDNYEQYF | TGTGCCAGCAGCTCCGACAACTACGAGCAGTACTTC
TRBJ2-7 | NA | NA | TRBV11-3 | CASSSEGSEVGYEQYF | TGTGCCAGCAGCTCGGAGGGGTCAGAAGTTGGGTACGAGCAGTACTTC
TRBJ1-1 | NA | few | TRBV27 | CASSPWTVNTEAFF | TGTGCCAGCAGTCCCTGGACAGTGAACACTGAAGCTTTCTTT
TRBJ2-1 | NA | NA | TRBV7-9 | CASVSGTQTRQFF | TGTGCCAGCGTATCCGGGACTCAGACACGGCAGTTCTTC
TRBJ1-2 | NA | NA | TRBV7-9 | CASSMIVFNYGYTF | TGTGCCAGCAGCATGATAGTGTTTAACTATGGCTACACCTTC
TRBJ2-7 | TRBD1 | NA | TRBV6-5 | CASRTIQGIEYF | TGTGCCAGCAGGACTATACAGGGGATTGAGTACTTC
TRBJ1-1 | TRBD1 | once | TRBV29-1 | CSVAGTANGGNTEAFF | TGCAGCGTGGCCGGGACAGCGAACGGGGGGAACACTGAAGCTTTCTTT
TRBJ1-5 | TRBD1 | NA | TRBV4-1 | CASSQDRDRVDQPQHF | TGCGCCAGCAGCCAAGACCGCGACAGGGTGGATCAGCCCCAGCATTTT
TRBJ1-2 | NA | NA | TRBV11-3 | CASSFRQGQGYGYTF | TGTGCCAGCAGCTTCCGGCAGGGGCAGGGCTATGGCTACACCTTC
TRBJ1-6 | TRBD1 | once | TRBV6-1 | CASSERSGGSPLHF | TGTGCCAGCAGTGAACGGTCAGGGGGGTCACCCCTCCACTTT
TRBJ2-2 | TRBD2 | NA | TRBV28 | CASSPGGAGTGELFF | TGTGCCAGCAGCCCGGGAGGGGCTGGCACCGGGGAGCTGTTTTTT
TRBJ2-3 | TRBD1 | NA | TRBV19 | CASSIAPSGQGSDTQYF | TGTGCCAGTAGTATAGCACCGTCGGGACAGGGGTCAGATACGCAGTATTTT
TRBJ1-4 | NA | NA | TRBV2 | CASSEIQGPREKLFF | TGTGCCAGCAGTGAAATCCAGGGGCCGCGGGAAAAACTGTTTTTT
TRBJ2-1 | NA | NA | TRBV5-4 | CASSQPGKSNNEQFF | TGTGCCAGCAGCCAGCCCGGGAAGAGTAATAATGAGCAGTTCTTC
TRBJ2-2 | NA | once | TRBV14 | CASSQHRDRNTGELFF | TGTGCCAGCAGCCAACACAGGGATCGGAACACCGGGGAGCTGTTTTTT
TRBJ2-7 | TRBD1 | few | TRBV5-1 | CASSAGQGITSYEQYF | TGCGCCAGCAGCGCGGGACAGGGAATTACTTCGTACGAGCAGTACTTC
TRBJ1-2 | TRBD1 | NA | TRBV9 | CASRRTGEETYGYTF | TGTGCCAGCAGGCGGACAGGGGAGGAAACCTATGGCTACACCTTC